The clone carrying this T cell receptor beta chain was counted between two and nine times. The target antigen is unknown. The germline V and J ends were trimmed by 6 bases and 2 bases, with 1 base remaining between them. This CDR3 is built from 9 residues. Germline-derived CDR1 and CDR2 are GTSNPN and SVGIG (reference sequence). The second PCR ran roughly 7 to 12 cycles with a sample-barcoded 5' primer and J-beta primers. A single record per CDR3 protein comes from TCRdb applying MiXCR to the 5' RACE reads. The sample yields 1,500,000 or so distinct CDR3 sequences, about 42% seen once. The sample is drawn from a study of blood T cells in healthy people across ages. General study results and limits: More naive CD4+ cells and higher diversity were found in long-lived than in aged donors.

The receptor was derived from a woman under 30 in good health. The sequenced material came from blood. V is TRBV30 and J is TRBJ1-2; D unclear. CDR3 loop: CACNYGYTF. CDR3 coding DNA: TGTGCCTGCAACTATGGCTACACCTTC.